Below, 26 T cell receptor beta chains from the same sample are listed, as sequenced in a study of T cell responses to AZD1222 COVID-19 vaccine. TCRdb keeps only in-frame clones here, not all; method: immunoSEQ multiplex PCR. The table lists fewer than 90,000 clones, about nine tenths of them singletons, with 6.9% in the top ten. The sequences come from peripheral blood, collected 28 days after the second AZD1222 dose. The receptor set was obtained from an adult who received the AZD1222 COVID-19 vaccine.

The rearrangement joins TRBV6-5 to TRBJ1-1, with D tentatively TRBD1 (6 bases). V lost 8 bases and J 1 base, leaving 17 bases between the germline ends. The germline CDR1 and CDR2 sequences are MNHEY and SVGAGI. This CDR3 is 15 amino acids long. In nucleotides, the CDR3 is TGTGCCAGCTACCAGGGGAAGGTCTGGAACACTGAAGCTTTCTTT. It translates to CASYQGKVWNTEAFF.

The V call is TRBV1, the J call TRBJ2-1; the D call of TRBD2 is as the table states it, not checked on the DNA. TRBV1 is classified as a pseudogene. The CDR3 is 14 amino acids. CDR3 DNA sequence: TGCACCAGCAGCCAAGGACTAGCCTCCAATGAGCAGTTCTTC. This encodes CTSSQGLASNEQFF.

V gene TRBV7-9 combines with J gene TRBJ1-2; 7 bases fit TRBD1. This CDR3 contains 13 residues. J gave up 2 bases and V 5 bases, and 2 bases lay outside the gene matches. CDR1 and CDR2 (germline): SEHNR, FQNEAQ (reference sequence). In DNA form, the CDR3 reads TGTGCCAGCAGCCTACAGGGGAACTATGGCTACACCTTC. Amino acid sequence: CASSLQGNYGYTF.

The rearrangement uses TRBV7-2 and TRBJ2-2; no reliable D call. This CDR3 region has 13 residues. Trimming cost V 2 bases and J 4 bases, with 5 bases left between them. Germline CDR1 reads SGHTA; CDR2 reads FQGNSA. CDR3 nucleotide sequence: TGTGCCAGCAGCTTAAAGGCCACCGGGGAGCTGTTTTTT. Translation gives CASSLKATGELFF.

The chain uses TRBV6-6 and TRBJ2-7; 8 bases map to TRBD1. With V trimmed by 6 bases and J by 2 bases, 12 bases remained unmatched. Germline lookup yields CDR1 MNHNY and CDR2 SVGAGI (reference sequence). This CDR3 spans 16 amino acids. The CDR3 region has the DNA TGTGCCAGCAGATCACCCTCCGGGACAGGAACCTACGAGCAGTACTTC. Its translation is CASRSPSGTGTYEQYF.

The genes are TRBV3-1 (or the pseudogene TRBV3-2) and TRBJ2-5, with D uncertain. CDR1 is LGHDT, CDR2 YNNKEL, per germline (reference sequence). The CDR3 spans 12 residues. V was clipped by 5 bases and J by 2 bases, with 6 bases between them. This CDR3 is CASSDSQETQYF. The CDR3, as DNA: TGTGCCAGCAGCGACTCACAAGAGACCCAGTACTTC.

V usage is TRBV10-1 and J usage is TRBJ2-1; 11 bases agree with TRBD2. CDR3 length equals 15 residues. Looked up from germline, CDR1 is WNHNN and CDR2 is SYGVQD (reference sequence). Trimming at V came to 6 bases and at J to 5 bases, leaving 6 bases not matched to a gene. Here the CDR3 reads CASRPGLADNNEQFF. The CDR3 region has the DNA TGCGCCAGCAGGCCGGGACTAGCGGACAACAATGAGCAGTTCTTC.

This chain connects TRBV27 to TRBJ2-3; no clear D. Trimming cost V 7 bases and J 5 bases, with 16 bases left between them. Germline CDR1 and CDR2: MNHEY and SMNVEV (reference sequence). This CDR3 contains 14 residues. The DNA of the CDR3 is TGTGCCAGCACCTTACGGAGTTCCGGAGATACGCAGTATTTT. The encoded protein is CASTLRSSGDTQYF.

The V call is TRBV6-2 or TRBV6-3, the J call TRBJ2-3; the D call may be TRBD1 or TRBD2 (5 bases each). The CDR3 is made up of 14 amino acids. Germline-derived CDR1 and CDR2 are MNHEY and SVGEGT. The V and J ends lost 1 base and 4 bases respectively, with 9 bases between them. The CDR3 here is CASSYWGTADTQYF. The CDR3 DNA reads TGTGCCAGCAGTTACTGGGGGACGGCAGATACGCAGTATTTT.

The chain recombines TRBV28 with TRBJ1-5; 8 bases agree with TRBD1. This CDR3 comprises 15 residues. V lost 2 bases, J lost 5 bases, and 5 bases stayed unmatched. CDR1 is MDHEN, CDR2 SYDVKM, per germline. CDR3 nucleotides: TGTGCCAGCAGTTTAGTAGGACAGGGCCATCAGCCCCAGCATTTT. This translates into CASSLVGQGHQPQHF.

This sequence joins TRBV5-1 and TRBJ2-5, with D perhaps assigned TRBD1 or TRBD2 (6 bases each). The germline gives CDR1 SGHRS, CDR2 YFSETQ. The CDR3 loop spans 14 amino acids. The V end was cut by 3 bases, the J end by 5 bases, with 14 bases between. CDR3 sequence reads: CASSWGASGETQYF. CDR3 DNA sequence: TGCGCCAGCAGCTGGGGGGCTTCGGGGGAGACCCAGTACTTC.

This clone was found a few times. The CDR3 sequence: CASSLYAGFAFETQYF. Here the CDR3 DNA reads TGTGCCAGCAGCTTATACGCCGGGTTTGCTTTCGAGACCCAGTACTTC. This sequence joins TRBV7-8 and TRBJ2-5; D unclear. CDR1 is SGHVS, CDR2 FQNEAQ, per germline. Trimming left V 2 bases short and J 5 bases short, with 18 bases between. CDR3 length equals 16 residues.

This chain links TRBV6-6 with TRBJ2-1; D gene ambiguous. V was shortened by 6 bases and J by 8 bases, with 14 bases between the two germline ends. The CDR3 has 13 residues. Germline V CDR1 and CDR2: MNHNY, SVGAGI (reference sequence). This chain's CDR3 is CASSGSSRHEQFF. CDR3 DNA sequence: TGTGCCAGCAGCGGATCCTCTCGGCATGAGCAGTTCTTC.

The chain links TRBV29-1 to TRBJ2-3; D is tentatively TRBD1 or TRBD2 (5 bases each). Germline CDR1 is SQVTM and CDR2 is ANQGSEA. The CDR3 runs 18 residues. Trimming removed 4 bases from V and 1 base from J, with 24 bases in between. The CDR3 DNA reads as TGCAGCGTTGCGGGGAACTCAGGGAACCCCGGTGGCACAGATACGCAGTATTTT. Amino acids: CSVAGNSGNPGGTDTQYF.

This clone was counted a single time. This chain uses TRBV7-8 with TRBJ2-5; 7 bases fit TRBD1. The CDR3 is 14 amino acids. Germline V CDR1 and CDR2: SGHVS, FQNEAQ. The V and J ends lost 1 base and 2 bases, in that order; junction bases with no gene match: 1. CDR3 residues: CASSLEGQQETQYF. CDR3 nucleotide sequence: TGTGCCAGCAGCTTAGAGGGACAGCAAGAGACCCAGTACTTC.

This sequence joins TRBV25-1 and TRBJ2-1; 10 positions agree with TRBD1. Germline values: CDR1 MGHDK, CDR2 SYGVNS. The length of the CDR3 is 15 residues. V trimming: 2 bases; J trimming: 6 bases; junction bases outside the gene matches: 4. The CDR3 DNA reads TGTGCCAGCAGTGAAGCCGGGACAGGGGCCAATGAGCAGTTCTTC. This codes for CASSEAGTGANEQFF.

The chain has TRBV5-1 and TRBJ2-7; the match to TRBD1 covers 9 bases. CDR3 length equals 15 residues. CDR1 is SGHRS and CDR2 is YFSETQ in the germline V gene. V lost 4 bases, J lost 6 bases, and 11 bases stayed unmatched. CDR3 sequence (DNA): TGCGCCAGCAGCCTGGGGACAGGGCGACGTTCCGAGCAGTACTTC. Protein: CASSLGTGRRSEQYF.

This clone came up once. The J gene is TRBJ1-1, the V gene TRBV7-2, with D hard to call. Looked up from germline, CDR1 is SGHTA and CDR2 is FQGNSA. The CDR3 sequence is 15 residues long. Trimming shortened V by 1 base and J by 2 bases, and 11 bases separated the two germline ends. The CDR3 DNA follows: TGTGCCAGCAGCTTAGTTCCACAGCTTAACACTGAAGCTTTCTTT. It specifies CASSLVPQLNTEAFF. The variable domain in full, completed from reference TRBV7-2 and TRBJ1-1, reads GAGVSQSPSNKVTEKGKDVELRCDPISGHTALYWYRQSLGQGLEFLIYFQGNSAPDKSGLPSDRFSAERTGGSVSTLTIQRTQQEDSAVYLCASSLVPQLNTEAFFGQGTRLTVV.

This clone was observed once. This sequence joins TRBV27 and TRBJ2-1; maybe TRBD1 (6 bases). Germline V gives CDR1 MNHEY, CDR2 SMNVEV (reference sequence). Trimming left V 5 bases short and J 5 bases short, with 10 bases between. The CDR3 contains 13 residues. The CDR3 spells CASSHGQHNEQFF. The CDR3 DNA is TGTGCCAGCAGTCACGGACAGCACAATGAGCAGTTCTTC.

This rearrangement joins TRBV7-9 to TRBJ2-1; possibly TRBD2 for D (6 bases). This CDR3 spans 15 amino acids. V was trimmed by 5 bases and J by 7 bases, leaving 18 bases between them. CDR1 and CDR2 from the germline V gene are SEHNR and FQNEAQ (reference sequence). CDR3 protein: CASSETGVRGNEQFF. The CDR3 bases are TGTGCCAGCAGCGAAACGGGAGTCCGGGGAAATGAGCAGTTCTTC. Full variable domain (missing parts from reference TRBV7-9 and TRBJ2-1): DTGVSQNPRHKITKRGQNVTFRCDPISEHNRLYWYRQTLGQGPEFLTYFQNEAQLEKSRLLSDRFSAERPKGSFSTLEIQRTEQGDSAMYLCASSETGVRGNEQFFGPGTRLTVL.

The chain couples TRBV28 to TRBJ2-7, with D perhaps matching TRBD1 or TRBD2 (5 bases each). Trimming took off 4 bases at V and 1 base at J, with 14 bases between the two ends. CDR1 MDHEN and CDR2 SYDVKM come from the germline V gene. This CDR3 has 15 residues. CDR3 sequence reads: CASSSGGTGSYEQYF. The CDR3 coding sequence is TGTGCCAGCAGTTCTGGTGGGACGGGTTCCTACGAGCAGTACTTC.

The rearrangement links TRBV29-1 to TRBJ2-4; D might be TRBD2 (6 bases). Trimming stripped 6 bases from V and 10 bases from J, with 13 bases between. Germline CDR1 is SQVTM and CDR2 is ANQGSEA. The CDR3 loop spans 11 amino acids. CDR3 amino acids: CSVGSGGIQYF. The CDR3 bases are TGCAGCGTGGGGTCTGGGGGGATTCAGTACTTC.

V and J are TRBV7-2 and TRBJ2-3, with 7 positions matching TRBD2. Germline V gene lookup returns CDR1 SGHTA and CDR2 FQGNSA. The CDR3 consists of 17 residues. The ends lost 1 base at V and 4 bases at J; junction bases unmatched: 11. The CDR3 DNA reads TGTGCCAGCAGCTTAGTAGGGAGGGCAGTAGGGGCAGATACGCAGTATTTT. As protein: CASSLVGRAVGADTQYF.

This clone was detected once. The gene calls are TRBV11-3 and TRBJ2-6, with unresolved D. This CDR3 has 19 amino acids. V was pared by 4 bases and J by 1 base, with 20 bases between. Germline CDR1 and CDR2: SGHNT and YENEEA. The CDR3 nucleotides read TGTGCCAGCAGCTCCAGCTTCGGACCTGTTGAATCTGGGGCCAACGTCCTGACTTTC. Residues: CASSSSFGPVESGANVLTF.

V usage is TRBV10-3 and J usage is TRBJ2-5; unclear D gene. Germline V gene data show CDR1 as ENHRY and CDR2 as SYGVKD. The CDR3 loop spans 13 amino acids. Deletions cut 4 bases from V and 5 bases from J, with 11 bases between. CDR3 amino acids: CAISARTPETQYF. CDR3 coding DNA: TGTGCCATCAGTGCAAGGACGCCCGAGACCCAGTACTTC.

This clone appeared a single time. V usage is TRBV4-3 and J usage is TRBJ1-1, with D unclear. Germline CDR1 LGHNA, CDR2 YSLEER. The V end lost 4 bases, the J end lost 5 bases, and 14 bases lay between the germline ends. The CDR3 has 14 amino acids. In nucleotides, the CDR3 is TGCGCCAGCAGCCCACAAGGAAGGAATACTGAAGCTTTCTTT. This encodes CASSPQGRNTEAFF.